This T cell receptor beta chain derives from a study of blood T cells in healthy people across ages. Using a J-beta primer mix together with a sample-barcoded 5' primer, a second PCR was run for about 6 to 12 cycles. TCRdb re-analysed the 5' RACE reads in MiXCR, keeping a single row per CDR3 protein. The sample includes 700,000 to 800,000 distinct CDR3 sequences, more than 40% of them seen just once. V lost 0 bases and J lost 8, with 10 bases in between. CDR3 length: 13 amino acids. The V gene's germline CDR1 is LGHDT and CDR2 YNNKEL (reference sequence). The chain joins TRBV3-1 to TRBJ1-2; D gene ambiguous. The sequenced sample consisted of blood. The clonotype comes from a woman in her sixties in good health. This CDR3 reads CASSQELSSGYTF. The CDR3 DNA reads as TGTGCCAGCAGCCAAGAACTGTCGTCGGGCTACACCTTC.